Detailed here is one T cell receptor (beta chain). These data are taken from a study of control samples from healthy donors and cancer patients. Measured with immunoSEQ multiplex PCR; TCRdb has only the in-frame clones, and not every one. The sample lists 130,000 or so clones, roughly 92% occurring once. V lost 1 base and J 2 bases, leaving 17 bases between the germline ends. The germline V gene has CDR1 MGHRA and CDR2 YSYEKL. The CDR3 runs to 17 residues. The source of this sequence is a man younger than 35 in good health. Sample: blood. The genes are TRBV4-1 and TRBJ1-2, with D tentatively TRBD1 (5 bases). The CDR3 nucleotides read TGCGCCAGCAGCCAAGGGGCTAGGGGAGGGAAAAACTATGGCTACACCTTC. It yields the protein CASSQGARGGKNYGYTF.